A single sample is the source of the 3 T cell receptor beta chains below, sequenced in a study of beta chain features in type 1 diabetes. The authors reverse transcribed all of the isolated RNA, so sequencing captured expressed TCRB transcripts. The protocol was immunoSEQ multiplex PCR, while the TCRdb copy is restricted to in-frame clones and leaves out a portion. The data hold around 500,000 clones, with about 30% observed a single time. The sequenced material came from naive CD4+ T cells from blood. All receptors derive from a man aged 18 to 30 in good health.

This chain uses TRBV9 with TRBJ1-3; D not certain. Germline assignment: CDR1 SGDLS and CDR2 YYNGEE. The length of the CDR3 is 13 residues. V gave up 2 bases and J gave up 6 bases, with 9 bases separating them. This CDR3 is CASSVAGENTIYF. CDR3 nucleotide sequence: TGTGCCAGCAGCGTTGCCGGGGAAAACACCATATATTTT.

This clone was observed a few times. This chain connects TRBV30 to TRBJ2-7; TRBD2 matches at 7 bases. V shed 8 bases, J shed 3 bases, and the junction held 13 bases outside the gene matches. CDR1 GTSNPN and CDR2 SVGIG come from the germline V gene (reference sequence). The CDR3 runs 14 residues. This CDR3 reads CAGIRPGLIYEQYF. CDR3 bases: TGTGCCGGTATCCGGCCGGGACTAATCTACGAGCAGTACTTC.

The chain combines TRBV23-1 with TRBJ2-1; TRBD2 matches 8 bases. TRBV23-1 carries the ORF label, with uncertain function. V shed 4 bases, J shed 4 bases, and the junction held 6 bases outside the gene matches. This CDR3 contains 15 residues. This CDR3 reads CASSLRLAGYNEQFF. As DNA, the CDR3 is TGCGCCAGCAGTCTTCGGCTAGCGGGTTACAATGAGCAGTTCTTC.